A selection of T cell receptor beta chains follows, all from one sample in a study of blood T cell repertoires in COVID-19. Some clones are missing from TCRdb's copy, which holds only in-frame ones; the method was immunoSEQ multiplex PCR. The repertoire consists of 270,000 or so clones, with 70% to 90% occurring once and the leading ten covering 1% to 1.5%. The sample was PBMCs or T cells enriched from blood (not recorded which). All receptors derive from a woman aged 40 to 50 with acute COVID-19. Each CDR3 is given with its conserved first and last residue. The order of the fields is CDR3 length, V gene, J gene, D gene, clone size, CDR3 DNA, CDR3 protein. A D gene is named only where the DNA matches it firmly. Part of the rows lack a size; the others show once, few, many or a class for expanded clones.

cdr3_length: 15
v_call: TRBV28
j_call: TRBJ1-2
d_call: TRBD1
clone_size: NA
cdr3_nt: TGTACCAGCAGATACCGGGACAGGGTCAACTATGGCTACACCTTC
cdr3_aa: CTSRYRDRVNYGYTF

cdr3_length: 15
v_call: TRBV7-2
j_call: TRBJ1-1
d_call: TRBD1
clone_size: NA
cdr3_nt: TGTGCCAGCAGTTCCCCGGGACAGGGGGTTTCTGAAGCTTTCTTT
cdr3_aa: CASSSPGQGVSEAFF

cdr3_length: 13
v_call: TRBV11-2
j_call: TRBJ1-5
d_call: NA
clone_size: NA
cdr3_nt: TGTGCCAGCAGCTTATCAGGGAATCAGCCCCAGCATTTT
cdr3_aa: CASSLSGNQPQHF

cdr3_length: 14
v_call: TRBV30
j_call: TRBJ2-1
d_call: NA
clone_size: once
cdr3_nt: TGTGCCTGGAGTATTAGCGGCCCCTACAATGAGCAGTTCTTC
cdr3_aa: CAWSISGPYNEQFF

cdr3_length: 15
v_call: TRBV5-1
j_call: TRBJ2-3
d_call: NA
clone_size: NA
cdr3_nt: TGCGCCAGCAGCTTTGTACATCATGCCACAGATACGCAGTATTTT
cdr3_aa: CASSFVHHATDTQYF

cdr3_length: 17
v_call: TRBV6-6
j_call: TRBJ1-2
d_call: TRBD1
clone_size: NA
cdr3_nt: TGTGCCAGCAGTCCAATACGGACAGGGGGCGTCGGCTATGGCTACACCTTC
cdr3_aa: CASSPIRTGGVGYGYTF

cdr3_length: 15
v_call: TRBV7-9
j_call: TRBJ2-3
d_call: NA
clone_size: NA
cdr3_nt: TGTGCCAGCAGCAAGGCGGGAATAAGCACAGATACGCAGTATTTT
cdr3_aa: CASSKAGISTDTQYF

cdr3_length: 14
v_call: TRBV13
j_call: TRBJ2-5
d_call: NA
clone_size: NA
cdr3_nt: TGTGCCAGCAGCCAAACAGGGATCCAAGAGACCCAGTACTTC
cdr3_aa: CASSQTGIQETQYF

cdr3_length: 16
v_call: TRBV11-2
j_call: TRBJ2-1
d_call: TRBD2
clone_size: NA
cdr3_nt: TGTGCCAGCAGCTTAAGCTGGACTAGCGCGTACAATGAGCAGTTCTTC
cdr3_aa: CASSLSWTSAYNEQFF

cdr3_length: 13
v_call: TRBV10-1
j_call: TRBJ2-3
d_call: NA
clone_size: once
cdr3_nt: TGCGCCAGCAGCGGTACAGGTCCTGGTACGCAGTATTTT
cdr3_aa: CASSGTGPGTQYF

cdr3_length: 15
v_call: TRBV9
j_call: TRBJ1-1
d_call: NA
clone_size: NA
cdr3_nt: TGTGCCAGCAGCCCAACGGGGGGGGTCGGCACTGAAGCTTTCTTT
cdr3_aa: CASSPTGGVGTEAFF

cdr3_length: 15
v_call: TRBV7-2
j_call: TRBJ2-1
d_call: NA
clone_size: NA
cdr3_nt: TGTGCCAGCAGTCGATTTAGCGGTACCTACAATGAGCAGTTCTTC
cdr3_aa: CASSRFSGTYNEQFF

cdr3_length: 14
v_call: TRBV5-6
j_call: TRBJ1-4
d_call: TRBD1
clone_size: NA
cdr3_nt: TGTGCCAGCAGCTTCGACAGGGTGGCTGAAAAACTGTTTTTT
cdr3_aa: CASSFDRVAEKLFF

cdr3_length: 16
v_call: TRBV7-3
j_call: TRBJ1-2
d_call: NA
clone_size: NA
cdr3_nt: TGTGCCAGCAGCTCCTTTAGAGGATCGGGGGTCTATGGCTACACCTTC
cdr3_aa: CASSSFRGSGVYGYTF

cdr3_length: 18
v_call: TRBV4-1
j_call: TRBJ2-1
d_call: TRBD2
clone_size: once
cdr3_nt: TGCGCCAGCAGCCACCCCGGCTTCTTGTGGCGGGAGGTCGATGAGCAGTTCTTC
cdr3_aa: CASSHPGFLWREVDEQFF

cdr3_length: 13
v_call: TRBV24-1
j_call: TRBJ1-2
d_call: NA
clone_size: NA
cdr3_nt: TGTGCCACCAGTGACCATGACACATCGGGCTACACCTTC
cdr3_aa: CATSDHDTSGYTF

cdr3_length: 16
v_call: TRBV3-1/TRBV3-2
j_call: TRBJ1-3
d_call: TRBD1
clone_size: NA
cdr3_nt: TGTGCCAGCAGCCAGGTGACACGGGGACAGGGGAACACCATATATTTT
cdr3_aa: CASSQVTRGQGNTIYF

cdr3_length: 14
v_call: TRBV19
j_call: TRBJ1-2
d_call: NA
clone_size: NA
cdr3_nt: TGTGCCAGTAGTTCGCAGGAGGAGCGGTATGGCTACACCTTC
cdr3_aa: CASSSQEERYGYTF

cdr3_length: 15
v_call: TRBV9
j_call: TRBJ1-4
d_call: TRBD1
clone_size: NA
cdr3_nt: TGTGCCAGCAGCGGGACAGGGGGCAGGCGTGAAAAACTGTTTTTT
cdr3_aa: CASSGTGGRREKLFF

cdr3_length: 15
v_call: TRBV24-1
j_call: TRBJ1-4
d_call: NA
clone_size: once
cdr3_nt: TGTGCCACCAGTGGTGCCTCAGGGAACTATGAAAAACTGTTTTTT
cdr3_aa: CATSGASGNYEKLFF

cdr3_length: 13
v_call: TRBV2
j_call: TRBJ1-2
d_call: NA
clone_size: NA
cdr3_nt: TGTGCCAGCAGTGAATCAGGGCGAGATGGCTACACCTTC
cdr3_aa: CASSESGRDGYTF

cdr3_length: 14
v_call: TRBV2
j_call: TRBJ2-3
d_call: TRBD1
clone_size: NA
cdr3_nt: TGTGCCAGCAGTGACCAGGGGGGCACAGATACGCAGTATTTT
cdr3_aa: CASSDQGGTDTQYF

cdr3_length: 13
v_call: TRBV27
j_call: TRBJ2-7
d_call: NA
clone_size: once
cdr3_nt: TGTGCCAGCCGGGACTTAAGGGCCTACGAGCAGTACTTC
cdr3_aa: CASRDLRAYEQYF

cdr3_length: 18
v_call: TRBV11-3
j_call: TRBJ2-3
d_call: TRBD2
clone_size: NA
cdr3_nt: TGTGCCAGCAGCTTAGCGGTTACACTAGCGGGAGCGACAGATACGCAGTATTTT
cdr3_aa: CASSLAVTLAGATDTQYF

cdr3_length: 14
v_call: TRBV3-1/TRBV3-2
j_call: TRBJ2-7
d_call: NA
clone_size: NA
cdr3_nt: TGTGCCAGCAGCAAAATGGGGGGGGGCGACGAGCAGTACTTC
cdr3_aa: CASSKMGGGDEQYF

cdr3_length: 14
v_call: TRBV19
j_call: TRBJ1-1
d_call: NA
clone_size: NA
cdr3_nt: TGTGCCAGTATCCCGGACAGAGCGAACACTGAAGCTTTCTTT
cdr3_aa: CASIPDRANTEAFF

cdr3_length: 15
v_call: TRBV27
j_call: TRBJ1-1
d_call: NA
clone_size: NA
cdr3_nt: TGTGCCAGCACCGCCGAGGGCTATTTGGGAGGGAAAGCTTTCTTT
cdr3_aa: CASTAEGYLGGKAFF

cdr3_length: 14
v_call: TRBV7-9
j_call: TRBJ2-7
d_call: TRBD1
clone_size: once
cdr3_nt: TGTGCCAGCAGCTTCGGACAGGGGACCTACGAGCAGTACTTC
cdr3_aa: CASSFGQGTYEQYF

cdr3_length: 14
v_call: TRBV6-5
j_call: TRBJ1-6
d_call: TRBD1
clone_size: NA
cdr3_nt: TGTGCCAGCAACGAGGACAGGGGAGGTTCACCCCTCCACTTT
cdr3_aa: CASNEDRGGSPLHF

cdr3_length: 12
v_call: TRBV5-1
j_call: TRBJ1-1
d_call: NA
clone_size: NA
cdr3_nt: TGCGCCAGCGGCCAGGGGAACACTGAAGCTTTCTTT
cdr3_aa: CASGQGNTEAFF

cdr3_length: 17
v_call: TRBV27
j_call: TRBJ2-1
d_call: TRBD2
clone_size: NA
cdr3_nt: TGTGCCAGCAGCCGAATCCTAGGGACTAGCTATACGGTAGAGCAGTTCTTC
cdr3_aa: CASSRILGTSYTVEQFF

cdr3_length: 19
v_call: TRBV7-6
j_call: TRBJ1-1
d_call: TRBD1
clone_size: once
cdr3_nt: TGTGCCAGCAGCTTAGTCCTCGAGAGGGGGCTAAGAGTGAACACTGAAGCTTTCTTT
cdr3_aa: CASSLVLERGLRVNTEAFF

cdr3_length: 15
v_call: TRBV5-1
j_call: TRBJ2-2
d_call: NA
clone_size: NA
cdr3_nt: TGCGCCAGCAGCCATGTAGCGGAAGTCACCGGGGAGCTGTTTTTT
cdr3_aa: CASSHVAEVTGELFF

cdr3_length: 14
v_call: TRBV30
j_call: TRBJ1-2
d_call: TRBD1
clone_size: NA
cdr3_nt: TGTGCCTGGGACAGGGTGGGGTCCGCTAATGGCTACACCTTC
cdr3_aa: CAWDRVGSANGYTF

cdr3_length: 15
v_call: TRBV5-4
j_call: TRBJ1-1
d_call: NA
clone_size: NA
cdr3_nt: TGTGCCAGCAGCTTGTCAGGGAATCTGAACACTGAAGCTTTCTTT
cdr3_aa: CASSLSGNLNTEAFF

cdr3_length: 16
v_call: TRBV9
j_call: TRBJ1-2
d_call: NA
clone_size: NA
cdr3_nt: TGTGCCAGCAGTGATCCTCAGGGTAGGGTGAACTATGGCTACACCTTC
cdr3_aa: CASSDPQGRVNYGYTF

cdr3_length: 14
v_call: TRBV6-5
j_call: TRBJ1-4
d_call: NA
clone_size: NA
cdr3_nt: TGTGCCACCTGGGTGGAGGGAACAAATGAAAAACTGTTTTTT
cdr3_aa: CATWVEGTNEKLFF

cdr3_length: 17
v_call: TRBV5-8
j_call: TRBJ2-3
d_call: TRBD1
clone_size: NA
cdr3_nt: TGTGCCAGCAGCTTGGGATACGGGACAGGGGAGACAGATACGCAGTATTTT
cdr3_aa: CASSLGYGTGETDTQYF

cdr3_length: 16
v_call: TRBV7-9
j_call: TRBJ2-7
d_call: NA
clone_size: NA
cdr3_nt: TGTGCCAGCAGCTCCCGGAGTAGCGCCTATTCCTACGAGCAGTACTTC
cdr3_aa: CASSSRSSAYSYEQYF

cdr3_length: 13
v_call: TRBV7-8
j_call: TRBJ1-2
d_call: NA
clone_size: NA
cdr3_nt: TGTGCCAGCAGCTTAGCGATTAACCGGGGCTACACCTTC
cdr3_aa: CASSLAINRGYTF